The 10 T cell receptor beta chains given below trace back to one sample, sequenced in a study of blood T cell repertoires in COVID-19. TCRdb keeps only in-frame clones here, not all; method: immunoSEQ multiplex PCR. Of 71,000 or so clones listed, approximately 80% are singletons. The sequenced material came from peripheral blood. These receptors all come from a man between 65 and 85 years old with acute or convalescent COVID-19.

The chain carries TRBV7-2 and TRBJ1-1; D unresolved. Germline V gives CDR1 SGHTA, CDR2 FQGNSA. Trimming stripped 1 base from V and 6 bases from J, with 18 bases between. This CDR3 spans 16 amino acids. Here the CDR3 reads CASSLDPGMGKAEAFF. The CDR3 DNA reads TGTGCCAGCAGCTTAGATCCGGGAATGGGTAAAGCTGAAGCTTTCTTT. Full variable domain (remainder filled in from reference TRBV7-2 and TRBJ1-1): GAGVSQSPSNKVTEKGKDVELRCDPISGHTALYWYRQSLGQGLEFLIYFQGNSAPDKSGLPSDRFSAERTGGSVSTLTIQRTQQEDSAVYLCASSLDPGMGKAEAFFGQGTRLTVV.

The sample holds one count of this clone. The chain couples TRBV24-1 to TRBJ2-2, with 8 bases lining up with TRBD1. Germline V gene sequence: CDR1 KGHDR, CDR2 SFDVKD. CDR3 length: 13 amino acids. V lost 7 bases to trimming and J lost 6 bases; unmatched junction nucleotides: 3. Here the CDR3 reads CATRSGGSGELFF. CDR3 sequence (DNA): TGTGCCACCAGATCAGGGGGCTCCGGGGAGCTGTTTTTT.

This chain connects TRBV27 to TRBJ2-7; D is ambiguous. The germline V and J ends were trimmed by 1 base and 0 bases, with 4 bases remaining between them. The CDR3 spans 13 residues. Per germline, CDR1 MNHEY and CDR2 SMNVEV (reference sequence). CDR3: CASSLFLSYEQYF. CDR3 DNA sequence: TGTGCCAGCAGTTTATTCCTCTCCTACGAGCAGTACTTC.

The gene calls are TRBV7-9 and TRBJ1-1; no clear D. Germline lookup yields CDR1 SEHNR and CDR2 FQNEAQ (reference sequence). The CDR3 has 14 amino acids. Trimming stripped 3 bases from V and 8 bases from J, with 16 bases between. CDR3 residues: CASSLNLPGAEAFF. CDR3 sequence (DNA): TGTGCCAGCAGCTTGAATCTGCCGGGAGCGGAAGCTTTCTTT.

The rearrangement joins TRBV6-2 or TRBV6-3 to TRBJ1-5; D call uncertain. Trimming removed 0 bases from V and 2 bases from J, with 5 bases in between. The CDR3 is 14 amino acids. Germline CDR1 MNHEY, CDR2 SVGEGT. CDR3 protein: CASSYSSRNQPQHF. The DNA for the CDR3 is TGTGCCAGCAGTTACTCGAGCCGCAATCAGCCCCAGCATTTT.

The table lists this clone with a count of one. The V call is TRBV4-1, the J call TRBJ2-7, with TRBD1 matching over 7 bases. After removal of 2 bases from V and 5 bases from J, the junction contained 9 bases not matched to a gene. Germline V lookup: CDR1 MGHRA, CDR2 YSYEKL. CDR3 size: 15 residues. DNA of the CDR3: TGCGCCAGCAGCCAAAGACAGGGTATTGGTAACGAGCAGTACTTC. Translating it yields CASSQRQGIGNEQYF.

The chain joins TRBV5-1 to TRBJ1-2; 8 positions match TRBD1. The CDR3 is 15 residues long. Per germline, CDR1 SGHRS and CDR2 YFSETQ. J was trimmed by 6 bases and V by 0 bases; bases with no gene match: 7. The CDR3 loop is CASSLAQGARNGYTF. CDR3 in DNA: TGCGCCAGCAGCTTGGCTCAGGGGGCGCGTAATGGCTACACCTTC.

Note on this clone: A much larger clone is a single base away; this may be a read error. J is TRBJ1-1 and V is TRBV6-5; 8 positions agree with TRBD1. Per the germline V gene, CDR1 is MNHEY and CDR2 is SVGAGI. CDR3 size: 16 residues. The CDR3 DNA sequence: TGTGCCGGCAGTTTAGAGGACAGGGCGGGAACCGATGAAGCTTTCTTT. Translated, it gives CAGSLEDRAGTDEAFF.

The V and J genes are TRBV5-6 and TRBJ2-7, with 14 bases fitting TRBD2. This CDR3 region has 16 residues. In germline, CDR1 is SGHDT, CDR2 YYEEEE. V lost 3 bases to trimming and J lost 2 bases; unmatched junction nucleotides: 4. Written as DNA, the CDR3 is TGTGCCAGCAGCTCGGGACTAGCGGGAGTTACCTACGAGCAGTACTTC. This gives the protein CASSSGLAGVTYEQYF.

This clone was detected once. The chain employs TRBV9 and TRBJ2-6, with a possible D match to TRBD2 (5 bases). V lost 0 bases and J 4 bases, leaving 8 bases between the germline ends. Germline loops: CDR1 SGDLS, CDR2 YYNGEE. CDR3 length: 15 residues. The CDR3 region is CASSVAGSGANVLTF. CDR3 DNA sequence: TGTGCCAGCAGCGTAGCGGGATCCGGGGCCAACGTCCTGACTTTC.